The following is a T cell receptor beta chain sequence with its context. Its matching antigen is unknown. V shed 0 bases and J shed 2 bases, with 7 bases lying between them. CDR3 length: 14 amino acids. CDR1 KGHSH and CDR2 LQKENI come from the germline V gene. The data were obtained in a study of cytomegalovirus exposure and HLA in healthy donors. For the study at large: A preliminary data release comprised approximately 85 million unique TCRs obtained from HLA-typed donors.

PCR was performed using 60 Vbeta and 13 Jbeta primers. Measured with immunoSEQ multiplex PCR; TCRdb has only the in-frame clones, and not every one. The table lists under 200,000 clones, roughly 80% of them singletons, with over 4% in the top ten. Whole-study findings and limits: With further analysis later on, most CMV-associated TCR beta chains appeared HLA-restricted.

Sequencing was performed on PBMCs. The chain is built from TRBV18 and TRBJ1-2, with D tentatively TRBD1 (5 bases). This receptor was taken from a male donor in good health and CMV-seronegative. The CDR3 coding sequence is TGTGCCAGCTCACCACCGGACACGAACTATGGCTACACCTTC. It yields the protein CASSPPDTNYGYTF.